One sample yielded the 26 T cell receptor beta chains listed below, sequenced in a study of T cells in localized non-small cell lung cancer. Generated by immunoSEQ multiplex PCR, the TCRdb table keeps only in-frame clones and is missing some. The table includes around 31,000 clones, 80% to 90% detected once. The sample was peripheral blood, taken before any cancer treatment. The receptors here all came from a woman aged 35-75 years with stage I lung adenocarcinoma.

J is TRBJ1-2 and V is TRBV28, with 9 bases fitting TRBD1. V was pared by 4 bases and J by 7 bases, with 7 bases of the junction left unmatched. The CDR3 spans 14 residues. From germline, CDR1 is MDHEN and CDR2 SYDVKM. CDR3: CASSSSGTGFGYTF. CDR3 DNA: TGTGCCAGCAGTTCGTCCGGGACAGGGTTTGGCTACACCTTC.

This chain links TRBV28 with TRBJ2-5, with D perhaps assigned TRBD1 or TRBD2 (5 bases each). V lost 4 bases to trimming and J lost 6 bases, with 12 bases between them. This CDR3 contains 13 residues. CDR1 MDHEN and CDR2 SYDVKM come from the germline V gene. CDR3 sequence reads: CASSSLGVKTQYF. CDR3 sequence (DNA): TGTGCCAGCAGTTCGCTGGGGGTAAAGACCCAGTACTTC. Together with reference TRBV28 and TRBJ2-5, the CDR3 gives the full variable domain: DVKVTQSSRYLVKRTGEKVFLECVQDMDHENMFWYRQDPGLGLRLIYFSYDVKMKEKGDIPEGYSVSREKKERFSLILESASTNQTSMYLCASSSLGVKTQYFGPGTRLLVL.

CDR3 residues: CASSPGQGGLGGELFF. The CDR3 nucleotides read TGTGCCAGCAGTCCTGGACAGGGGGGATTAGGCGGGGAGCTGTTTTTT. J is TRBJ2-2 and V is TRBV27; the match to TRBD1 covers 10 bases. The V and J ends lost 5 bases and 7 bases, in that order; junction bases with no gene match: 10. The CDR3 is made up of 16 amino acids. CDR1 is MNHEY, CDR2 SMNVEV, per germline (reference sequence).

The chain carries TRBV4-2 and TRBJ2-5; 11 nucleotides match TRBD2. The CDR3 extends over 17 amino acids. Germline V lookup: CDR1 LGHNA, CDR2 YNFKEQ. With V trimmed by 1 base and J by 5 bases, 9 bases remained unmatched. DNA for the CDR3: TGTGCCAGCAGCCAAGGCCAGCGGACTAGCGGGCCGGAGACCCAGTACTTC. Amino acid sequence: CASSQGQRTSGPETQYF.

A word on this clone: The junction departs from the called germline gene at one end, perhaps through a read error. The rearrangement links TRBV7-2 to TRBJ2-2, with D maybe TRBD2 (6 bases). The germline V gene has CDR1 SGHTA and CDR2 FQGNSA. The CDR3 contains 15 residues. CDR3 sequence: CASSSTGEPAGELLF. CDR3 DNA sequence: TGTGCCAGCAGCTCGACGGGGGAGCCGGCCGGGGAGCTGCTTTTT. Full variable domain (missing parts from reference TRBV7-2 and TRBJ2-2): GAGVSQSPSNKVTEKGKDVELRCDPISGHTALYWYRQSLGQGLEFLIYFQGNSAPDKSGLPSDRFSAERTGGSVSTLTIQRTQQEDSAVYLCASSSTGEPAGELLFGEGSRLTVL.

In nucleotides, the CDR3 is TGTGCCAGCAGCTTAGGAGTAGCGGGGGGCGTCGAGCAGTACTTC. Amino acid sequence: CASSLGVAGGVEQYF. The V and J genes are TRBV7-6 and TRBJ2-7, with 10 bases identical to TRBD2. The CDR3 covers 15 residues. V lost 1 base, J lost 6 bases, and 6 bases stayed unmatched. The germline CDR1 and CDR2 sequences are SGHVS and FNYEAQ.

The chain recombines TRBV5-1 with TRBJ2-1; 8 bases are a match to TRBD1. This CDR3 spans 14 amino acids. V was clipped by 2 bases and J by 7 bases; unmatched bases: 5. CDR1 and CDR2 from the germline V gene are SGHRS and YFSETQ. The CDR3 reads CASSFQGATNEQFF. DNA of the CDR3: TGCGCCAGCAGCTTTCAGGGGGCGACGAATGAGCAGTTCTTC. The entire variable domain, with the rest obtained from reference TRBV5-1 and TRBJ2-1, is as follows: KAGVTQTPRYLIKTRGQQVTLSCSPISGHRSVSWYQQTPGQGLQFLFEYFSETQRNKGNFPGRFSGRQFSNSRSEMNVSTLELGDSALYLCASSFQGATNEQFFGPGTRLTVL.

This clone was counted a single time. This rearrangement joins TRBV6-5 to TRBJ2-1; 10 nucleotides agree with TRBD2. CDR1 and CDR2 (germline): MNHEY, SVGAGI. The CDR3 runs to 14 residues. Germline trimming cut 6 bases from V and 6 bases from J; bases unmatched to any gene: 5. CDR3: CASRHRTSGNEQFF. The CDR3 region has the DNA TGTGCCAGCAGACATCGGACTAGCGGCAATGAGCAGTTCTTC.

The CDR3 DNA is TGTGCCAGCAGCTTATGGGGAGGGGACACCGGGGAGCTGTTTTTT. As protein: CASSLWGGDTGELFF. The chain is built from TRBV7-8 and TRBJ2-2, with TRBD2 identical over 7 bases. The junction had 3 bases not matched to a gene; V was cut back by 2 bases and J by 3 bases. The CDR3 loop spans 15 amino acids. Germline CDR1 and CDR2: SGHVS and FQNEAQ.

This clone was counted only a few times. The V gene is TRBV2, the J gene TRBJ2-1; no definite D call. Germline V gives CDR1 SNHLY, CDR2 FYNNEI. The V end was cut by 2 bases, the J end by 3 bases, with 5 bases between. This CDR3 is built from 13 residues. As DNA, the CDR3 is TGTGCCAGCAGTGAAAACAGCTACAATGAGCAGTTCTTC. This codes for CASSENSYNEQFF. The full variable domain, its missing parts supplied by reference TRBV2 and TRBJ2-1, is EPEVTQTPSHQVTQMGQEVILRCVPISNHLYFYWYRQILGQKVEFLVSFYNNEISEKSEIFDDQFSVERPDGSNFTLKIRSTKLEDSAMYFCASSENSYNEQFFGPGTRLTVL.

This chain links TRBV11-2 with TRBJ2-6; D remains unclear. V was pared by 4 bases and J by 3 bases, with 16 bases between. CDR1 is SGHAT and CDR2 is FQNNGV in the germline V gene. This CDR3 has 17 residues. The CDR3 bases are TGTGCCAGCAGCTCTTGGAAAAAGGGCGGTGGGGCCAACGTCCTGACTTTC. Encoded protein: CASSSWKKGGGANVLTF. The variable domain in full, with the rest retrieved from reference TRBV11-2 and TRBJ2-6, is EAGVAQSPRYKIIEKRQSVAFWCNPISGHATLYWYQQILGQGPKLLIQFQNNGVVDDSQLPKDRFSAERLKGVDSTLKIQPAKLEDSAVYLCASSSWKKGGGANVLTFGAGSRLTVL.

This clone was picked up a small number of times. The V and J genes are TRBV30 and TRBJ2-1; tentatively, D is TRBD1 or TRBD2 (5 bases each). Germline V gene data show CDR1 as GTSNPN and CDR2 as SVGIG (reference sequence). The germline V and J ends were trimmed by 2 bases and 5 bases, with 10 bases remaining between them. The CDR3 spans 13 residues. CDR3 nucleotides: TGTGCCTGGAGTTGGGGACCGAACAATGAGCAGTTCTTC. Protein: CAWSWGPNNEQFF.

The chain has TRBV6-6 and TRBJ2-7, with a possible D match to TRBD1 (5 bases). The germline V gene has CDR1 MNHNY and CDR2 SVGAGI (reference sequence). The CDR3 length is 16 residues. With 0 bases removed from V and 5 bases from J, the gap between germline ends came to 17 bases. CDR3 sequence (DNA): TGTGCCAGCAGTTACTCGCCCCCACCCGAAGGGGACGAGCAGTACTTC. Translation gives CASSYSPPPEGDEQYF.

V usage is TRBV5-1 and J usage is TRBJ1-1, with a possible D match to TRBD1 (5 bases). V lost 4 bases, J lost 1 base, and 11 bases lay in between. The germline CDR1 and CDR2 sequences are SGHRS and YFSETQ. The CDR3 extends over 14 amino acids. The CDR3 DNA sequence: TGCGCCAGCAGCACCGGGACCGGGAACACTGAAGCTTTCTTT. Amino acids: CASSTGTGNTEAFF.

The chain is built from TRBV7-6 and TRBJ2-2; 8 nucleotides align to TRBD2. The CDR3 consists of 17 residues. The germline CDR1 and CDR2 sequences are SGHVS and FNYEAQ. V shed 2 bases, J shed 4 bases, and the junction held 9 bases outside the gene matches. The CDR3 loop reads CASSLTVAGSGTGELFF. Here the CDR3 DNA reads TGTGCCAGCAGCTTAACGGTAGCGGGAAGCGGCACCGGGGAGCTGTTTTTT.

The chain links TRBV5-1 to TRBJ1-6, with 10 bases that match TRBD1. CDR3 length: 15 amino acids. The junction had 8 bases not matched to a gene; V was cut back by 7 bases and J by 7 bases. Germline CDR1 and CDR2: SGHRS and YFSETQ. CDR3 nucleotide sequence: TGCGCCAGCCGGCCAGGACAGGGGGACAATTCACCCCTCCACTTT. This gives the protein CASRPGQGDNSPLHF. Looking up the rest from reference TRBV5-1 and TRBJ1-6 gives the full variable domain: KAGVTQTPRYLIKTRGQQVTLSCSPISGHRSVSWYQQTPGQGLQFLFEYFSETQRNKGNFPGRFSGRQFSNSRSEMNVSTLELGDSALYLCASRPGQGDNSPLHFGNGTRLTVT.

The rearrangement uses TRBV7-3 and TRBJ2-3; D not certain. CDR3 length: 13 amino acids. The germline gives CDR1 SGHTA, CDR2 FQGTGA. V lost 2 bases and J lost 4, with 7 bases in between. CDR3 nucleotides: TGTGCCAGCAGCTTAGCAATGGCAGATACGCAGTATTTT. This gives the protein CASSLAMADTQYF.

The genes are TRBV5-6 and TRBJ2-7; 7 bases line up with TRBD1. CDR3 length equals 17 residues. J lost 0 bases, V lost 0 bases, and 9 bases had no gene match. In germline, CDR1 is SGHDT, CDR2 YYEEEE. CDR3 protein: CASSLAISDRASYEQYF. CDR3 sequence (DNA): TGTGCCAGCAGCTTGGCCATCTCAGACAGGGCCTCCTACGAGCAGTACTTC.

V usage is TRBV29-1 and J usage is TRBJ2-7, with 8 bases lining up with TRBD2. Per germline, CDR1 SQVTM and CDR2 ANQGSEA. The CDR3 runs 14 residues. V lost 2 bases, J lost 4 bases, and 7 bases stayed unmatched. Here the CDR3 reads CSVEFTSGKYEQYF. CDR3 nucleotides: TGCAGCGTTGAATTCACTAGCGGAAAATACGAGCAGTACTTC.

The chain links TRBV2 to TRBJ1-5; maybe TRBD1 (5 bases). The CDR3 consists of 14 residues. CDR1 and CDR2 (germline): SNHLY, FYNNEI. Trimming took off 6 bases at V and 0 bases at J, with 9 bases between the two ends. As DNA, the CDR3 is TGTGCCAGCAGCGGGGCCCATAGCAATCAGCCCCAGCATTTT. It translates to CASSGAHSNQPQHF. Using reference TRBV2 and TRBJ1-5 for the parts outside the CDR3, the full variable domain is EPEVTQTPSHQVTQMGQEVILRCVPISNHLYFYWYRQILGQKVEFLVSFYNNEISEKSEIFDDQFSVERPDGSNFTLKIRSTKLEDSAMYFCASSGAHSNQPQHFGDGTRLSIL.

V usage is TRBV11-2 and J usage is TRBJ2-2, with 11 bases lining up with TRBD1. V shed 6 bases, J shed 7 bases, and the junction held 7 bases outside the gene matches. This CDR3 region has 15 residues. The germline V gene has CDR1 SGHAT and CDR2 FQNNGV. CDR3 DNA sequence: TGTGCCAGCAGACCCGGGACAGGGGGTTTCGGGGAGCTGTTTTTT. It specifies CASRPGTGGFGELFF.

The rearrangement uses TRBV5-1 and TRBJ2-7, with TRBD2 as a possible D gene (5 bases). Germline loops: CDR1 SGHRS, CDR2 YFSETQ. The CDR3 is made up of 13 amino acids. The V end lost 4 bases, the J end lost 2 bases, and 10 bases lay between the germline ends. The CDR3: CASSPGGTYEQYF. The CDR3 region has the DNA TGCGCCAGCAGCCCCGGAGGAACCTACGAGCAGTACTTC.

The chain recombines TRBV5-1 with TRBJ2-5; 8 positions match TRBD2. The CDR3 loop spans 15 amino acids. Germline V gives CDR1 SGHRS, CDR2 YFSETQ. The junction had 6 bases not matched to a gene; V was cut back by 4 bases and J by 1 base. The CDR3 region is CASSPLGTSQETQYF. As DNA, the CDR3 is TGCGCCAGCAGCCCTCTCGGGACTAGCCAAGAGACCCAGTACTTC.

The gene calls are TRBV7-3 and TRBJ1-5; D might be TRBD1 (5 bases). CDR3 size: 13 residues. Germline V lookup: CDR1 SGHTA, CDR2 FQGTGA. V shed 5 bases and J shed 3 bases, with 8 bases lying between them. CDR3 bases: TGTGCCAGCAGCCCGGGGGTCAATCAGCCCCAGCATTTT. This gives the protein CASSPGVNQPQHF.

V and J are TRBV5-6 and TRBJ1-3; 8 bases align to TRBD1. CDR3 size: 15 residues. Looked up from germline, CDR1 is SGHDT and CDR2 is YYEEEE. After removal of 4 bases from V and 4 bases from J, the junction contained 7 bases not matched to a gene. The CDR3 region has the DNA TGTGCCAGCAGCATCGTAACAGGGGGAGGAAACACCATATATTTT. It encodes CASSIVTGGGNTIYF.

This clone was picked up one time. The chain's CDR3 is CASSLYGLGLYNEQFF. As DNA, the CDR3 is TGTGCCAGCAGTTTATATGGACTAGGTCTCTACAATGAGCAGTTCTTC. V and J are TRBV28 and TRBJ2-1, with 7 positions matching TRBD2. Trimming removed 1 base from V and 3 bases from J; junction bases left unmatched: 6. Germline values: CDR1 MDHEN, CDR2 SYDVKM. The CDR3 runs to 16 residues.